This T cell receptor (beta chain) was documented in a study of blood T cell repertoires in COVID-19. V lost 6 bases, J lost 5 bases, and 16 bases lay in between. There are 14 residues in the CDR3. Germline V gene sequence: CDR1 SNHLY, CDR2 FYNNEI. Per the original data handling: Reference gene primer amplification in the assay estimated nucleated cell counts. This table comes from immunoSEQ multiplex PCR, and its TCRdb copy is limited to in-frame clones, with some not included. V and J calls and clone size are those listed in that table; D and trimming were worked out from the DNA. The sample lists some 28,000 clones; roughly 85% were seen once.

The rearrangement links TRBV2 to TRBJ1-1; D perhaps matches TRBD1 (6 bases). The sample consisted of peripheral blood. This sequence was found in a human donor in a cohort sampled during active COVID-19. CDR3 amino acids: CASRTQGVRTEAFF. The CDR3 DNA sequence: TGTGCCAGCAGGACACAGGGAGTAAGGACTGAAGCTTTCTTT.